This is a list of T cell receptor beta chains from one sample in a study of shared clonotypes between healthy human individuals. Measured with immunoSEQ multiplex PCR; TCRdb has only the in-frame clones, and not every one. Among millions of clones listed, roughly 91% were seen once. Sequenced material: naive CD8+ T cells from PBMCs. These receptors came from a man aged 18 to 35 in good health. Some clones in this sample may be carry-over from other donors' samples. CDR3s include the opening cysteine and the closing phenylalanine or tryptophan.

>TRBV28|14|TRBJ2-3
CASSDRGSTDTQYF
>TRBV5-1|15|TRBJ2-1
CASSPGLADYNEQFF
>TRBV27|14|TRBJ1-4
CASSLLGFNEKLFF
>TRBV15|16|TRBJ2-3
CATSRARTSGTDTQYF
>TRBV6-1|13|TRBJ2-2
CASRQTNTGELFF
>TRBV28|16|TRBJ2-1
CASSFSPRLAYNEQFF
>TRBV27|14|TRBJ2-1
CASRGGRLNNEQFF
>TRBV19|13|TRBJ2-2
CASSNTGGGELFF
>TRBV27|15|TRBJ2-5
CASSTKKIGTETQYF
>TRBV6-5|15|TRBJ1-1
CASSYSRAGGTEAFF
>TRBV7-3|16|TRBJ2-7
CASSLTCWSGKYEQYF
>TRBV6-4|16|TRBJ2-2
CASSDSGIDLPGELFF
>TRBV9|18|TRBJ2-6
CASSVATGGLSGANVLTF
>TRBV15|15|TRBJ2-5
CATSLAGGPGPTQYF
>TRBV2|14|TRBJ1-2
CASSTPLRANGYTF
>TRBV5-1|15|TRBJ1-2
CASSLEVKGADGYTF
>TRBV20-1|11|TRBJ2-2
CSARTPGELFF
>TRBV4-2|17|TRBJ1-3
CASSQAPPAGEADTIYF
>TRBV9|14|TRBJ2-2
CASSVVLNTGELFF
>TRBV27|18|TRBJ2-5
CASSLLSRAGLVQETQYF